The clone carrying this T cell receptor (beta chain) was recorded a few times. Reverse transcribing all isolated RNA meant expressed TCRB transcripts were sequenced. Some clones are missing from TCRdb's copy, which holds only in-frame ones; the method was immunoSEQ multiplex PCR. The table records about 620,000 clones, around 16% of them present only once. The data are from a study of beta chain features in type 1 diabetes. As for the study in general: Examination covered some 110,000,000 sorted cells spanning all samples.

CDR3 length: 16 residues. CDR1 LGHNA and CDR2 YSLEER come from the germline V gene. J was trimmed by 3 bases and V by 0 bases; bases with no gene match: 4. The rearrangement links TRBV4-3 to TRBJ1-4, with 7 positions matching TRBD1. The specimen was naive CD4+ T cells from blood. The receptor's source is a man younger than 35 in good health. The chain's CDR3 is CASSQDSTGSNEKLFF. DNA for the CDR3: TGCGCCAGCAGCCAAGACTCGACAGGGTCTAATGAAAAACTGTTTTTT.